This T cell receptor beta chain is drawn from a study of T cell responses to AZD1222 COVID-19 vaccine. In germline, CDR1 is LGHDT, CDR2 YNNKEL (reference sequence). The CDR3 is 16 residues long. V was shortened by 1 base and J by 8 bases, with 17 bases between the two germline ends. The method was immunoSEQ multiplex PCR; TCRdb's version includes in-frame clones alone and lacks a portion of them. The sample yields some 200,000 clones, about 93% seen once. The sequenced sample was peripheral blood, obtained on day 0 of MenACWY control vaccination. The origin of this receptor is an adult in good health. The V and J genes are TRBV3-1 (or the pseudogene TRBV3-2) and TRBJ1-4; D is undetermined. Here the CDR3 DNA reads TGTGCCAGCAGCCAAGCCCCTACCGCAGCGGGGGAAAAACTGTTTTTT. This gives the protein CASSQAPTAAGEKLFF.